Below, 9 T cell receptor beta chains from the same sample are listed, as sequenced in a study of T-cell reconstitution after alpha-beta-depleted transplantation in children. Preparation of the TCRbeta library was carried out with unique molecular identifiers. Each CDR3 protein is one row after TCRdb ran MiXCR on the PCR reads. In the table there are some 500,000 distinct CDR3 sequences, 15% to 20% of which are singletons. This specimen consisted of PBMCs from the stem cell graft donor, obtained from the stem cell graft. These receptors were collected from a human donor who donated a stem cell graft to a child with acute lymphoblastic leukemia.

This clonotype turned up a few times. The V call is TRBV20-1, the J call TRBJ1-1; tentatively, D is TRBD1 (5 bases). Germline assignment: CDR1 DFQATT and CDR2 SNEGSKA (reference sequence). The CDR3 length is 17 residues. V lost 1 base and J 5 bases, leaving 23 bases between the germline ends. The CDR3 reads CSARANRDVAHLTEAFF. The CDR3 DNA follows: TGCAGTGCTAGAGCTAATAGGGACGTCGCACATTTAACTGAAGCTTTCTTT.

This clonotype appeared a single time. A read error is possible here, since a much larger clone lies one base away. The V gene is TRBV19, the J gene TRBJ1-5; a possible D gene is TRBD1 (6 bases). Trimming removed 7 bases at V and 3 bases at J, with 7 bases between. CDR3 size: 12 residues. Germline assignment: CDR1 LNHDA and CDR2 SQIVND (reference sequence). The CDR3 protein is CASTGVNQPQHF. Here the CDR3 DNA reads TGTGCCAGTACAGGGGTCAATCAGCCCCAGCATTTT.

V usage is TRBV30 and J usage is TRBJ2-7; no clear D. Trimming removed 3 bases from V and 1 base from J, with 7 bases in between. The CDR3 has 12 residues. Germline V CDR1 and CDR2: GTSNPN, SVGIG (reference sequence). The CDR3 is CAWRSPSYEQYF. The CDR3 nucleotides are TGTGCCTGGAGGAGCCCATCCTACGAGCAGTACTTC.

The V and J genes are TRBV6-6 and TRBJ1-1, with unresolved D. V lost 2 bases, J lost 4 bases, and 5 bases lay in between. The CDR3 runs 12 residues. Looked up from germline, CDR1 is MNHNY and CDR2 is SVGAGI (reference sequence). As DNA, the CDR3 is TGTGCCAGCAGTTACGCGGGCACTGAAGCTTTCTTT. This translates into CASSYAGTEAFF.

The V call is TRBV5-6, the J call TRBJ2-7; D is unresolved. Germline CDR1 and CDR2: SGHDT and YYEEEE. The CDR3 is made up of 13 amino acids. Deletions cut 1 base from V and 4 bases from J, with 9 bases between. This CDR3 reads CASSLFETYEQYF. The CDR3 DNA sequence: TGTGCCAGCAGCTTGTTTGAGACATACGAGCAGTACTTC.

This clonotype was seen a few times. The chain's CDR3 is CASSNYNEQYF. The CDR3, as DNA: TGCGCCAGCAGCAACTACAACGAGCAGTACTTC. The chain couples TRBV5-1 to TRBJ2-7; no clear D gene. This CDR3 is 11 amino acids long. The germline CDR1 and CDR2 sequences are SGHRS and YFSETQ. The V gene lost 4 bases and the J gene lost 5 bases, with 7 bases spanning the gap.

The chain combines TRBV11-2 with TRBJ2-5, with 14 bases fitting TRBD2. The CDR3 covers 18 residues. With V trimmed by 1 base and J by 2 bases, 6 bases remained unmatched. The germline gives CDR1 SGHAT, CDR2 FQNNGV. The CDR3 region has the DNA TGTGCCAGCAGCTTAGGGGGACTAGCGGGAGCGCTACAAGAGACCCAGTACTTC. It codes for CASSLGGLAGALQETQYF.

V and J are TRBV27 and TRBJ2-7; 10 positions match TRBD2. This CDR3 contains 17 residues. After removal of 8 bases from V and 1 base from J, the junction contained 14 bases not matched to a gene. Germline assignment: CDR1 MNHEY and CDR2 SMNVEV (reference sequence). The CDR3 sequence is CASSEGAAGGVSYEQYF. The DNA for the CDR3 is TGTGCCAGCTCAGAGGGGGCAGCGGGAGGGGTATCCTACGAGCAGTACTTC.

A few counts support this clonotype. The genes are TRBV7-8 and TRBJ2-3; 8 positions match TRBD2. From germline, CDR1 is SGHVS and CDR2 FQNEAQ. The CDR3 loop spans 15 amino acids. V trimming: 1 base; J trimming: 5 bases; junction bases outside the gene matches: 5. The CDR3 loop is CASSLVSGKGDTQYF. CDR3 DNA sequence: TGTGCCAGCAGCTTAGTTAGCGGGAAAGGAGATACGCAGTATTTT.